The clone carrying this T cell receptor beta chain was seen a few times. These data originate in a study of response to subunit inactivated influenza vaccine. Germline lookup yields CDR1 SGHRS and CDR2 YFSETQ. V was pared by 0 bases and J by 3 bases, with 22 bases between. The CDR3 extends over 19 amino acids. One entry per CDR3 protein, called by TCRdb with MiXCR from the RT-PCR reads. The sample carries about 570,000 distinct CDR3 sequences, 11% recorded once. The sample was also reused in another study, on T cells expressing NK-cell markers. That work adds: UMI-tagged 5'RACE template switching yielded the TCR beta cDNA.

Source: PBMCs from blood, taken on the day of vaccination. The TCR originated in a middle-aged man who received an inactivated influenza vaccine. The rearrangement links TRBV5-1 to TRBJ1-5; D is perhaps TRBD1 (5 bases). In DNA form, the CDR3 reads TGCGCCAGCAGCTTGGGTCCAGGGCAAGGGGACTTGAACAATCAGCCCCAGCATTTT. Protein sequence: CASSLGPGQGDLNNQPQHF. Variable domain in full (rest from reference TRBV5-1 and TRBJ1-5): KAGVTQTPRYLIKTRGQQVTLSCSPISGHRSVSWYQQTPGQGLQFLFEYFSETQRNKGNFPGRFSGRQFSNSRSEMNVSTLELGDSALYLCASSLGPGQGDLNNQPQHFGDGTRLSIL.